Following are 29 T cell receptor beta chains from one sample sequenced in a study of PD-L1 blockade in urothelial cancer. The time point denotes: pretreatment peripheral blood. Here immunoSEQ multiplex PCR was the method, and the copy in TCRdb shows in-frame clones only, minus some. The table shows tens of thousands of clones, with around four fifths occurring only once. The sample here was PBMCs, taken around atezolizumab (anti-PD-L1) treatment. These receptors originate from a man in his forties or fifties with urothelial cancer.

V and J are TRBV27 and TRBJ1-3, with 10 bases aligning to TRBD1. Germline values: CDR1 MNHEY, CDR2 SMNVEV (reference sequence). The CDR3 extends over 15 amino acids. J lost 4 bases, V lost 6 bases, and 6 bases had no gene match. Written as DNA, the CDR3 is TGTGCCAGCAGGACAGGGGGCCTAAGAGGAAACACCATATATTTT. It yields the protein CASRTGGLRGNTIYF.

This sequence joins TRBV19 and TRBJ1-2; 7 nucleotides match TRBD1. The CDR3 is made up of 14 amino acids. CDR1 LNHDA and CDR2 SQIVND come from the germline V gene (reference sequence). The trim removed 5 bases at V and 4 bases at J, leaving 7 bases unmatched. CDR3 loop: CASSLRGQVYGYTF. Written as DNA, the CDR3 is TGTGCCAGTAGTCTCCGAGGACAGGTCTATGGCTACACCTTC.

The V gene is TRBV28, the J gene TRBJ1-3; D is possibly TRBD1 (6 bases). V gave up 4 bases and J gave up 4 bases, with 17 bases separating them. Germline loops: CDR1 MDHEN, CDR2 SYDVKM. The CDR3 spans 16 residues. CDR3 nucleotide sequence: TGTGCCAGCAGTTCCACAGGGAGTACTGTGGGAAACACCATATATTTT. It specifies CASSSTGSTVGNTIYF.

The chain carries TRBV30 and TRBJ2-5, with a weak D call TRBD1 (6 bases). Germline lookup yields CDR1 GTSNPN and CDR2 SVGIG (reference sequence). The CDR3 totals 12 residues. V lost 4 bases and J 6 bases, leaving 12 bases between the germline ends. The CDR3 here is CAWTTGSKTQYF. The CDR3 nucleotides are TGTGCCTGGACGACAGGTTCGAAGACCCAGTACTTC.

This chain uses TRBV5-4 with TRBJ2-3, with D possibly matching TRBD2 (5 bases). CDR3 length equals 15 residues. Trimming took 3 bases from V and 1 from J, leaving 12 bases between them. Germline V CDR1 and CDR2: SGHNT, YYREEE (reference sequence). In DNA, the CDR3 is TGTGCCAGCAGCTCTGGAGGAAGCGGCACAGATACGCAGTATTTT. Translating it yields CASSSGGSGTDTQYF.

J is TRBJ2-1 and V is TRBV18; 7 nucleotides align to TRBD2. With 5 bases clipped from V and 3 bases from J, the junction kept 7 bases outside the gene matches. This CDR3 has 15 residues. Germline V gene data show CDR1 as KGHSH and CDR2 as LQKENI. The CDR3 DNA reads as TGTGCCAGCTCATCCGGACTAGAGAACTACAATGAGCAGTTCTTC. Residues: CASSSGLENYNEQFF.

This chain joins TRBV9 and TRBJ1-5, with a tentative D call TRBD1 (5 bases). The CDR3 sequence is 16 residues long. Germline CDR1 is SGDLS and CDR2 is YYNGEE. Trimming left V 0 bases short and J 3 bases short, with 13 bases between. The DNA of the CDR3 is TGTGCCAGCAGCGTAGGGGAGGGGAAGTTCAATCAGCCCCAGCATTTT. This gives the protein CASSVGEGKFNQPQHF.

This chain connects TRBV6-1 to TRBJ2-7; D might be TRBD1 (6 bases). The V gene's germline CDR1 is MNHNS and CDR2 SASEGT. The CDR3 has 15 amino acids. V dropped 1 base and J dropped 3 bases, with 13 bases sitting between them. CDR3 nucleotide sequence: TGTGCCAGCAGTGAAGGGGCTGGGGGCGTCTACGAGCAGTACTTC. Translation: CASSEGAGGVYEQYF.

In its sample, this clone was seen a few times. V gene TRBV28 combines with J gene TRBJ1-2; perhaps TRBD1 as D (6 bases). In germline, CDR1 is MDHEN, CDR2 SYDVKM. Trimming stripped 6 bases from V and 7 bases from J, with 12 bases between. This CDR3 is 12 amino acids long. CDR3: CASRDRLGGYTF. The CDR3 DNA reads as TGTGCCAGCAGAGACAGGCTGGGTGGCTACACCTTC.

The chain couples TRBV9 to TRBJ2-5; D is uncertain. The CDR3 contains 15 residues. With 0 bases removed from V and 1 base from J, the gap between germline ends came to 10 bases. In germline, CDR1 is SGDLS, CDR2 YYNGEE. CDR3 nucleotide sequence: TGTGCCAGCAGCGTAGGTGGCAGGCTCCAAGAGACCCAGTACTTC. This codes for CASSVGGRLQETQYF. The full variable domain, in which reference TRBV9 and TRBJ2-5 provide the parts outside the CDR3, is DSGVTQTPKHLITATGQRVTLRCSPRSGDLSVYWYQQSLDQGLQFLIQYYNGEERAKGNILERFSAQQFPDLHSELNLSSLELGDSALYFCASSVGGRLQETQYFGPGTRLLVL.

This chain's CDR3 is CASSVVPESSGNTIYF. CDR3 in DNA: TGTGCCAGCAGCGTAGTACCGGAGTCCTCTGGAAACACCATATATTTT. V usage is TRBV9 and J usage is TRBJ1-3; no firm D call. The V end was cut by 0 bases, the J end by 0 bases, with 10 bases between. CDR3 size: 16 residues. Germline V gene lookup returns CDR1 SGDLS and CDR2 YYNGEE.

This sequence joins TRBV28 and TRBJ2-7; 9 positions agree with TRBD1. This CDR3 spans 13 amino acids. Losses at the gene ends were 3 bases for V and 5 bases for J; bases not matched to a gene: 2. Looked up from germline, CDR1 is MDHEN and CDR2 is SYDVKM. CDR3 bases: TGTGCCAGCAGTTTGGGACAGGGTGACGAGCAGTACGTC. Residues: CASSLGQGDEQYV.

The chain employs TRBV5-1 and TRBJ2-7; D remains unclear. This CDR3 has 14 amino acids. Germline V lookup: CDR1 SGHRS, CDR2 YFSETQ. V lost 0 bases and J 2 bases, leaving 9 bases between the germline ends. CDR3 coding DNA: TGCGCCAGCAGCTTGGCGAACATGCCCTACGAGCAGTACTTC. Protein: CASSLANMPYEQYF.

The CDR3 sequence is CASSAGQFYTF. The CDR3 region has the DNA TGCGCCAGCAGCGCCGGACAGTTCTACACCTTC. V and J are TRBV5-1 and TRBJ1-2; possible D gene TRBD1, 6 bases. Per germline, CDR1 SGHRS and CDR2 YFSETQ. The CDR3 covers 11 residues. Trimming stripped 4 bases from V and 10 bases from J, with 11 bases between.

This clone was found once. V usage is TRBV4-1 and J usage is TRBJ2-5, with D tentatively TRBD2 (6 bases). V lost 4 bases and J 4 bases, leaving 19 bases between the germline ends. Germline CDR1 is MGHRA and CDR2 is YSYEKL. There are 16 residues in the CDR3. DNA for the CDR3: TGCGCCAGCAGCCGAATGCACCCGGGAGAGGGAGAGACCCAGTACTTC. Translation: CASSRMHPGEGETQYF.

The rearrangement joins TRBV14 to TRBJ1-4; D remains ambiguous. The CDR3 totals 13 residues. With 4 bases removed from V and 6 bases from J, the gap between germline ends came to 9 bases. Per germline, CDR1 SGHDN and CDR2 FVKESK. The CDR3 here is CASSRGPYEKLFF. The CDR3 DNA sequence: TGTGCCAGCAGCCGCGGGCCCTATGAAAAACTGTTTTTT.

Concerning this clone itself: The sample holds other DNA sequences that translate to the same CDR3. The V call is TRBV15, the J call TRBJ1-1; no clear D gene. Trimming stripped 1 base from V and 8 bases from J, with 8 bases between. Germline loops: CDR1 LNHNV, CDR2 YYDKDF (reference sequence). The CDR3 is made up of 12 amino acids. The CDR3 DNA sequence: TGTGCCACCAGCAGAGTTGGCCAGGAAGCTTTCTTT. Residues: CATSRVGQEAFF.

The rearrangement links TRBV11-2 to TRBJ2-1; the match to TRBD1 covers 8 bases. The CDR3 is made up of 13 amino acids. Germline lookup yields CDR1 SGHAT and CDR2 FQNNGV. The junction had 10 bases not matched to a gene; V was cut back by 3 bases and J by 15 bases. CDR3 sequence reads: CASSFNPRGPRFF. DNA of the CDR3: TGTGCCAGCAGCTTTAACCCCAGGGGGCCGCGGTTCTTC. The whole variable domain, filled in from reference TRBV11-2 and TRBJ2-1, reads EAGVAQSPRYKIIEKRQSVAFWCNPISGHATLYWYQQILGQGPKLLIQFQNNGVVDDSQLPKDRFSAERLKGVDSTLKIQPAKLEDSAVYLCASSFNPRGPRFFGPGTRLTVL.

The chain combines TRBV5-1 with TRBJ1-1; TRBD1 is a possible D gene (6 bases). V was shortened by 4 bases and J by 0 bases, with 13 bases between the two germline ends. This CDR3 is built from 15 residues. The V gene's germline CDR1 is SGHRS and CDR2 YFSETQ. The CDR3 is CASSRAGALNTEAFF. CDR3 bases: TGCGCCAGCAGCCGGGCGGGGGCCTTGAACACTGAAGCTTTCTTT.

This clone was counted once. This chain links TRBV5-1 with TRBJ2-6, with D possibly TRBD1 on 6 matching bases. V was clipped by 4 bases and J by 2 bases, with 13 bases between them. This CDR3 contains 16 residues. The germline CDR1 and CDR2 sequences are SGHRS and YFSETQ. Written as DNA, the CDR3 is TGCGCCAGCAGCACAGGGTCCGCCCCTGGGGCCAACGTCCTGACTTTC. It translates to CASSTGSAPGANVLTF.

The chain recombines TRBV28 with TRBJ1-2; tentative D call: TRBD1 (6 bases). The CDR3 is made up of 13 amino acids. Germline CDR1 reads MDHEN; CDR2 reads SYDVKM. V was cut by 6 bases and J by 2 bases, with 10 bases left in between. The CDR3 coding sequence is TGTGCCAGCAGATCCGGGACAAACTATGGCTACACCTTC. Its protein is CASRSGTNYGYTF.

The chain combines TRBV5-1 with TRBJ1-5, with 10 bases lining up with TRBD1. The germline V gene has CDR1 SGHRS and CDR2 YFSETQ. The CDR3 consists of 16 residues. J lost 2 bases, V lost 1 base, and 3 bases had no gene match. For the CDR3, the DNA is TGCGCCAGCAGCTTGTACGGGACAGGGGGCAATCAGCCCCAGCATTTT. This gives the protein CASSLYGTGGNQPQHF.

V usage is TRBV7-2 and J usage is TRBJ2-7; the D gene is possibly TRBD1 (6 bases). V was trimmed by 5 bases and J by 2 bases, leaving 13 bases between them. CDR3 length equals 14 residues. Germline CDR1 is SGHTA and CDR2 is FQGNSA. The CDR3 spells CASSVQTGAYEQYV. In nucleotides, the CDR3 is TGTGCCAGCAGCGTACAGACAGGAGCCTACGAGCAGTACGTC.

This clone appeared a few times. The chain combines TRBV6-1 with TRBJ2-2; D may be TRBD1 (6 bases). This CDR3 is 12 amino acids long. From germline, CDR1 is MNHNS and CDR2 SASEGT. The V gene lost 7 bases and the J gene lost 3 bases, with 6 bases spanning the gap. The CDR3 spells CASKGDTGELFF. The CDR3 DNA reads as TGTGCCAGCAAGGGGGACACCGGGGAGCTGTTTTTT.

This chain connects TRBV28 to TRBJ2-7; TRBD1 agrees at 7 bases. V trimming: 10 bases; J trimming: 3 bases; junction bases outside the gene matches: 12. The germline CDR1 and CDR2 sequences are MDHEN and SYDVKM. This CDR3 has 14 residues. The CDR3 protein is CATTQGDKLYEQYV. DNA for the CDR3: TGTGCCACCACCCAGGGGGACAAGCTCTACGAGCAGTACGTC.

The CDR3 DNA sequence: TGTGCCAGCAGTTCCGGACAGGGACCATATGGCTACACCTTC. Amino acid sequence: CASSSGQGPYGYTF. The chain joins TRBV5-4 to TRBJ1-2; 8 bases line up with TRBD1. The V and J ends lost 5 bases and 5 bases, in that order; junction bases with no gene match: 8. The CDR3 consists of 14 residues. CDR1 SGHNT and CDR2 YYREEE come from the germline V gene (reference sequence). Combining the CDR3 with reference TRBV5-4 and TRBJ1-2 gives the whole variable domain ETGVTQSPTHLIKTRGQQVTLRCSSQSGHNTVSWYQQALGQGPQFIFQYYREEENGRGNFPPRFSGLQFPNYSSELNVNALELDDSALYLCASSSGQGPYGYTFGSGTRLTVV.

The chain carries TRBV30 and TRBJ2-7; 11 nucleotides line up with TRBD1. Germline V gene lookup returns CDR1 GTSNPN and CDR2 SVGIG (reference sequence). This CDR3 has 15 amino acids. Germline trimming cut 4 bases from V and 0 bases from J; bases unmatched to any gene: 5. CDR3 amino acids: CAWTLGQGGSYEQYF. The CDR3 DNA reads TGTGCCTGGACCCTGGGACAGGGGGGCTCCTACGAGCAGTACTTC.

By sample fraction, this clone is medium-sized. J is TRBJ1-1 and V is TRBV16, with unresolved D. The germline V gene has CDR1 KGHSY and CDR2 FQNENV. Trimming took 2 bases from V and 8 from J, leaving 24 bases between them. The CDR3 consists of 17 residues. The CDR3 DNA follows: TGTGCCAGCAGCCAACTCTTGTTTATGCAGGATCGTTCGGAAGCTTTCTTT. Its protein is CASSQLLFMQDRSEAFF.

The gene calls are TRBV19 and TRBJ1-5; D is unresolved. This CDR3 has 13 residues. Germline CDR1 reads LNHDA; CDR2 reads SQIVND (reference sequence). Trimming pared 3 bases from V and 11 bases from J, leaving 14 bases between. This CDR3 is CASSIAGLRAQHF. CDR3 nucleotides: TGTGCCAGTAGTATTGCGGGTCTCCGGGCCCAGCATTTT.